Listed below are T cell receptor beta chains from one sample, sequenced in a study of T cell changes during pregnancy in multiple sclerosis. Method: immunoSEQ multiplex PCR; TCRdb's copy keeps in-frame clones and lacks some. Of 30,000 or so clones listed, 90% to 95% are singletons. Specimen: CD8+ T cells from peripheral blood mononuclear cells, collected in the second trimester of pregnancy. Source of these receptors: a female donor in good health, enrolled as a control in a pregnancy study. Each CDR3 is given with its conserved first and last residue. A D gene is named only where the DNA matches it firmly.

CDR3aa: CASSKQIPGVWENSPLHF
CDR3nt: TGTGCCAGCAGCAAACAAATCCCGGGCGTTTGGGAGAATTCACCCCTCCACTTT
len: 18
d_gene: -
j_gene: TRBJ1-6
v_gene: TRBV4-2

CDR3aa: CASSQGRGETQYF
CDR3nt: TGCGCCAGCAGCCAAGGCAGGGGTGAGACCCAGTACTTC
len: 13
d_gene: -
j_gene: TRBJ2-5
v_gene: TRBV4-3

CDR3aa: CASSLNRGYNSPLHF
CDR3nt: TGTGCCAGCAGCTTGAACAGGGGGTATAATTCACCCCTCCACTTT
len: 15
d_gene: TRBD1
j_gene: TRBJ1-6
v_gene: TRBV5-5

CDR3aa: CASSEPGLAGARSSYNEQFF
CDR3nt: TGTGCCAGCAGTGAGCCGGGACTAGCGGGGGCCAGGAGCTCCTACAATGAGCAGTTCTTC
len: 20
d_gene: TRBD2
j_gene: TRBJ2-1
v_gene: TRBV2

CDR3aa: CAWSVLPLGDRPQFSGNTIYF
CDR3nt: TGTGCCTGGAGTGTATTACCCCTGGGGGACAGGCCGCAATTCTCTGGAAACACCATATATTTT
len: 21
d_gene: TRBD1
j_gene: TRBJ1-3
v_gene: TRBV30

CDR3aa: CASSFGTGPTGELFF
CDR3nt: TGTGCCAGCAGCTTTGGGACAGGCCCCACCGGGGAGCTGTTTTTT
len: 15
d_gene: TRBD1
j_gene: TRBJ2-2
v_gene: TRBV7-2

CDR3aa: CATSRPGSGNTF
CDR3nt: TGTGCCACCAGCAGACCTGGGAGTGGGAACACCTTC
len: 12
d_gene: -
j_gene: TRBJ1-2
v_gene: TRBV15

CDR3aa: CASSEPGTSYYEQYF
CDR3nt: TGTGCCAGCAGTGAACCCGGGACATCGTATTACGAGCAGTACTTC
len: 15
d_gene: -
j_gene: TRBJ2-7
v_gene: TRBV25-1

CDR3aa: CASSLSIRGTEAFF
CDR3nt: TGTGCCAGCAGCTTGTCGATAAGGGGCACTGAAGCTTTCTTT
len: 14
d_gene: -
j_gene: TRBJ1-1
v_gene: TRBV7-9

CDR3aa: CSFRDSFLNTPYNSPLHF
CDR3nt: TGCAGCTTCCGGGACAGTTTTTTAAACACCCCCTATAATTCACCCCTCCACTTT
len: 18
d_gene: TRBD1
j_gene: TRBJ1-6
v_gene: TRBV29-1

CDR3aa: CAWGGAYYEQYF
CDR3nt: TGTGCCTGGGGAGGGGCCTACTACGAGCAGTACTTC
len: 12
d_gene: -
j_gene: TRBJ2-7
v_gene: TRBV30

CDR3aa: CASRGGLAANEKLFF
CDR3nt: TGCGCCAGCAGGGGAGGGCTAGCGGCTAATGAAAAACTGTTTTTT
len: 15
d_gene: -
j_gene: TRBJ1-4
v_gene: TRBV10-2

CDR3aa: CASNPPFALGAGPKAFF
CDR3nt: TGTGCCAGTAACCCCCCCTTTGCCTTGGGGGCAGGACCTAAAGCTTTCTTT
len: 17
d_gene: -
j_gene: TRBJ1-1
v_gene: TRBV19